The next 30 T cell receptor beta chains were all read from a single sample in a study of T cells in Graves' hyperthyroidism and ophthalmopathy (dated by TCRdb to the late 2010s). The library was generated by multiplex PCR. The data were produced on an Illumina HiSeq 2000. Amplification of TCR beta CDR3 regions was carried out from RNA transcripts. The first round of RT-PCR for the TCR CDR3 was performed with the HTBI primer set and the Qiagen OneStep RT-PCR kit. TCRdb cleaned the public reads at Q25 with fastp, built clones with MiXCR and kept in-frame beta chains. Under each unique CDR3 protein, matching rows form one entry showing the most common genes and DNA. The sample data list about 260,000 distinct CDR3 sequences, and about 25% of these were observed just once. The top ten hold about 30% of the sample. Sequenced: blood. The receptors originated from a man in his forties with Graves' hyperthyroidism that later progressed to Graves' ophthalmopathy.

This clonotype appeared a few times. This clone may be a read error of a much larger clone one base away. V usage is TRBV19 and J usage is TRBJ2-5, with D perhaps TRBD2 (5 bases). The CDR3 loop spans 18 amino acids. Germline CDR1 is LNHDA and CDR2 is SQIVND (reference sequence). V lost 4 bases, J lost 5 bases, and 26 bases lay in between. The CDR3 coding sequence is TGTGCCAGTAGTACTCGACCACTTTCATTTACCCGCGGGGAGACCCAGTACTTC. Translation: CASSTRPLSFTRGETQYF. Complete variable domain (other parts from reference TRBV19 and TRBJ2-5): DGGITQSPKYLFRKEGQNVTLSCEQNLNHDAMYWYRQDPGQGLRLIYYSQIVNDFQKGDIAEGYSVSREKKESFPLTVTSAQKNPTAFYLCASSTRPLSFTRGETQYFGPGTRLLVL.

This chain uses TRBV12-3 or TRBV12-4 with TRBJ1-1; D is uncertain. CDR3 length: 12 residues. V lost 1 base and J 5 bases, leaving 5 bases between the germline ends. The CDR3 region has the DNA TGTGCCAGCAGTTTAGACCCGACTGAAGCTTTCTTT. This gives the protein CASSLDPTEAFF.

In regard to this clonotype: A much larger clone sits a single nucleotide away, making a read error possible. The rearrangement links TRBV6-5 to TRBJ2-5; D is perhaps TRBD1 (6 bases). Germline-derived CDR1 and CDR2 are MNHEY and SVGAGI. This CDR3 spans 14 amino acids. V was cut by 4 bases and J by 2 bases, with 11 bases left in between. The chain's CDR3 is CASSSWTAQETQYF. The CDR3 DNA is TGTGCCAGCAGTTCCTGGACAGCACAAGAGACCCAGTACTTC.

The V gene is TRBV6-2 or TRBV6-3, the J gene TRBJ2-7; no clear D gene. V lost 8 bases, J lost 2 bases, and 7 bases lay in between. Germline CDR1 and CDR2: MNHEY and SVGEGT. The CDR3 extends over 11 amino acids. The CDR3 reads CASATTYEQYF. The CDR3, as DNA: TGTGCCAGCGCGACCACCTACGAGCAGTACTTC.

This clonotype was detected many times. The V and J genes are TRBV6-5 and TRBJ2-7; D remains unclear. CDR3 length: 14 amino acids. Trimming took off 6 bases at V and 2 bases at J, with 14 bases between the two ends. The germline V gene encodes CDR1 MNHEY and CDR2 SVGAGI. Here the CDR3 DNA reads TGTGCCAGCAGGCTGACACCCGGCACCTACGAGCAGTACTTC. It translates to CASRLTPGTYEQYF.

The chain uses TRBV19 and TRBJ1-2; unclear D gene. Trimming removed 3 bases at V and 2 bases at J, with 7 bases between. The germline gives CDR1 LNHDA, CDR2 SQIVND (reference sequence). This CDR3 contains 13 residues. The CDR3 DNA follows: TGTGCCAGTAGTATGATAGCAAACTATGGCTACACCTTC. This codes for CASSMIANYGYTF.

This clonotype occurred many times. The genes are TRBV29-1 and TRBJ2-7; D may be TRBD1 (5 bases). The CDR3 has 13 residues. The V and J ends lost 5 bases and 5 bases respectively, with 16 bases between them. The V gene's germline CDR1 is SQVTM and CDR2 ANQGSEA. CDR3 nucleotide sequence: TGCAGCGTTTCGGTGGGCGACAGCAACGAGCAGTACTTC. It codes for CSVSVGDSNEQYF.

This clonotype was observed many times. This sequence joins TRBV7-3 and TRBJ1-6; D remains unclear. Trimming removed 1 base from V and 7 bases from J, with 5 bases in between. Per the germline V gene, CDR1 is SGHTA and CDR2 is FQGTGA. The CDR3 extends over 13 amino acids. CDR3 in DNA: TGTGCCAGCAGCTTAAACTCCAATTCACCCCTCCACTTT. This translates into CASSLNSNSPLHF.

This clonotype was recorded at least ten times. The chain recombines TRBV15 with TRBJ2-7, with 7 nucleotides matching TRBD2. From germline, CDR1 is LNHNV and CDR2 YYDKDF (reference sequence). This CDR3 region has 16 residues. The V and J ends lost 0 bases and 0 bases, in that order; junction bases with no gene match: 5. The CDR3 region is CATSRDPTSVSYEQYF. DNA of the CDR3: TGTGCCACCAGCAGAGACCCTACTAGCGTCTCCTACGAGCAGTACTTC.

This clonotype was picked up many times. The chain has TRBV6-5 and TRBJ1-2; no firm D call. V dropped 5 bases and J dropped 4 bases, with 11 bases sitting between them. CDR1 is MNHEY and CDR2 is SVGAGI in the germline V gene. The CDR3 sequence is 13 residues long. The CDR3 nucleotides are TGTGCCAGCAGTACAGCCCGATTCTATGGCTACACCTTC. Amino acids: CASSTARFYGYTF.

The V call is TRBV12-3 or TRBV12-4, the J call TRBJ2-4, with 11 bases lining up with TRBD1. The ends lost 6 bases at V and 12 bases at J; junction bases unmatched: 10. The CDR3 spans 14 residues. The CDR3 loop is CASSLGQGARNQYF. CDR3 nucleotides: TGTGCCAGCAGCCTCGGACAGGGGGCGCGGAATCAGTACTTC.

This clonotype has at least ten counts. The rearrangement joins TRBV3-1 to TRBJ2-2, with D hard to call. CDR3 length: 15 residues. Germline lookup yields CDR1 LGHDT and CDR2 YNNKEL (reference sequence). With 3 bases removed from V and 5 bases from J, the gap between germline ends came to 13 bases. CDR3 protein: CASSQLLTHTGELFF. The CDR3 DNA reads TGTGCCAGCAGCCAGCTCCTCACTCATACCGGGGAGCTGTTTTTT.

This clonotype was seen many times. One junction end disagrees with the germline gene, perhaps due to a read error. The V and J genes are TRBV28 and TRBJ2-5; 8 positions match TRBD1. Germline-derived CDR1 and CDR2 are MDHEN and SYDVKM. CDR3 size: 16 residues. The DNA for the CDR3 is TGTGTCAGCACCCGCAGGGGGCAACCAAGCGGGGAGACCCAGTACTTC. Protein: CVSTRRGQPSGETQYF.

This clonotype was seen ten or more times. The J gene is TRBJ1-1, the V gene TRBV5-6; the D gene is possibly TRBD1 (5 bases). Germline V gene data show CDR1 as SGHDT and CDR2 as YYEEEE. V lost 1 base, J lost 7 bases, and 8 bases lay in between. The CDR3 has 12 amino acids. CDR3 nucleotides: TGTGCCAGCAGCTTGTCAGGGTTTGAAGCTTTCTTT. It specifies CASSLSGFEAFF. The full variable domain, rest sourced from reference TRBV5-6 and TRBJ1-1, is DAGVTQSPTHLIKTRGQQVTLRCSPKSGHDTVSWYQQALGQGPQFIFQYYEEEERQRGNFPDRFSGHQFPNYSSELNVNALLLGDSALYLCASSLSGFEAFFGQGTRLTVV.

This clonotype was detected ten times or more. V usage is TRBV25-1 and J usage is TRBJ1-1; D call uncertain. The CDR3 sequence is 15 residues long. V shed 3 bases and J shed 2 bases, with 13 bases lying between them. Germline CDR1 is MGHDK and CDR2 is SYGVNS. The CDR3 reads CASSDRGYRNTEAFF. In nucleotides, the CDR3 is TGTGCCAGCAGTGATCGTGGGTATCGAAACACTGAAGCTTTCTTT.

This clonotype has a count of ten or more. The chain has TRBV7-9 and TRBJ2-7, with D unresolved. In germline, CDR1 is SEHNR, CDR2 FQNEAQ (reference sequence). V lost 1 base to trimming and J lost 9 bases, with 10 bases between them. CDR3 size: 12 residues. CDR3 loop: CASSLVTSRQYF. In DNA, the CDR3 is TGTGCCAGCAGCTTAGTGACTTCTCGGCAGTACTTC.

This clonotype showed up many times. The rearrangement joins TRBV5-1 to TRBJ2-6, with 9 bases identical to TRBD1. Germline V lookup: CDR1 SGHRS, CDR2 YFSETQ. V was pared by 4 bases and J by 3 bases, with 5 bases of the junction left unmatched. This CDR3 comprises 16 residues. CDR3 sequence reads: CASSVGQGHGANVLTF. The CDR3 nucleotides are TGCGCCAGCAGCGTGGGACAGGGTCATGGGGCCAACGTCCTGACTTTC.

V and J are TRBV6-1 and TRBJ1-1, with D possibly TRBD1 on 6 matching bases. The V gene's germline CDR1 is MNHNS and CDR2 SASEGT. V was pared by 7 bases and J by 4 bases, with 16 bases between. This CDR3 has 14 residues. CDR3 residues: CASTLQGTGTEAFF. The CDR3 nucleotides are TGTGCCAGCACCCTACAGGGTACGGGCACTGAAGCTTTCTTT.

This clonotype was picked up a small number of times. This chain uses TRBV6-1 with TRBJ1-2, with D tentatively TRBD1 (6 bases). V shed 6 bases and J shed 4 bases, with 12 bases lying between them. CDR3 length: 13 residues. The germline V gene encodes CDR1 MNHNS and CDR2 SASEGT. CDR3 residues: CASRPVQGYGYTF. The DNA for the CDR3 is TGTGCCAGCAGGCCGGTACAGGGCTATGGCTACACCTTC.

This clonotype was observed at least ten times. The chain recombines TRBV14 with TRBJ1-2; a possible D gene is TRBD1 (6 bases). V lost 1 base and J 8 bases, leaving 14 bases between the germline ends. This CDR3 spans 14 amino acids. Per germline, CDR1 SGHDN and CDR2 FVKESK. CDR3 protein: CASSQVGRGKGYTF. In nucleotides, the CDR3 is TGTGCCAGCAGCCAAGTTGGCAGGGGAAAAGGCTACACCTTC.

This clonotype has at least ten counts. The J gene is TRBJ2-4, the V gene TRBV20-1, with 8 bases aligning to TRBD1. The CDR3 extends over 15 amino acids. Unmatched junction bases numbered 6, after V lost 5 bases and J lost 0 bases. Germline values: CDR1 DFQATT, CDR2 SNEGSKA (reference sequence). The CDR3 nucleotides are TGCAGTGCTGCCGGGACAGGCCTAGCCAAAAACATTCAGTACTTC. This translates into CSAAGTGLAKNIQYF.

The CDR3 coding sequence is TGTGCCAGCAGTGGCGGGACCCTTTCCTACGAGCAGTACTTC. It codes for CASSGGTLSYEQYF. The V gene is TRBV6-1, the J gene TRBJ2-7, with D maybe TRBD2 (6 bases). This CDR3 has 14 residues. V lost 4 bases and J lost 1, with 11 bases in between. Per germline, CDR1 MNHNS and CDR2 SASEGT.

At least ten counts were recorded for this clonotype. The chain couples TRBV12-3 or TRBV12-4 to TRBJ2-7; D may be TRBD2 (5 bases). The V end lost 5 bases, the J end lost 4 bases, and 12 bases lay between the germline ends. CDR3 size: 13 residues. In DNA, the CDR3 is TGTGCCAGCAGTCGGACTGGCCGATACGAGCAGTACTTC. Its translation: CASSRTGRYEQYF.

V gene TRBV9 combines with J gene TRBJ1-2; D is undetermined. The CDR3 loop spans 13 amino acids. Germline V lookup: CDR1 SGDLS, CDR2 YYNGEE. With 5 bases removed from V and 5 bases from J, the gap between germline ends came to 13 bases. In nucleotides, the CDR3 is TGTGCCAGCAGAGCAGAGGGAACGTATGGCTACACCTTC. Translation: CASRAEGTYGYTF. Filled out from reference TRBV9 and TRBJ1-2, the complete variable domain reads DSGVTQTPKHLITATGQRVTLRCSPRSGDLSVYWYQQSLDQGLQFLIQYYNGEERAKGNILERFSAQQFPDLHSELNLSSLELGDSALYFCASRAEGTYGYTFGSGTRLTVV.

This clonotype was seen ten or more times. The chain couples TRBV6-1 to TRBJ2-7; D call uncertain. Trimming took 6 bases from V and 3 from J, leaving 12 bases between them. CDR3 length: 13 amino acids. Germline V CDR1 and CDR2: MNHNS, SASEGT. The CDR3 spells CASSPLGYYEQYF. DNA for the CDR3: TGTGCCAGCAGCCCCCTGGGTTACTACGAGCAGTACTTC.

This clonotype has at least ten counts. The chain has TRBV2 and TRBJ2-7, with TRBD2 as a possible D gene (6 bases). Trimming pared 7 bases from V and 0 bases from J, leaving 7 bases between. The CDR3 is made up of 12 amino acids. From germline, CDR1 is SNHLY and CDR2 FYNNEI. CDR3 sequence (DNA): TGTGCCAGCACGCGGGACTCCTACGAGCAGTACTTC. Protein sequence: CASTRDSYEQYF.

At least ten counts were recorded for this clonotype. The chain couples TRBV5-5 to TRBJ2-5; either TRBD1 or TRBD2 may supply D (5 bases each). The CDR3 totals 16 residues. V gave up 1 base and J gave up 3 bases, with 16 bases separating them. CDR1 and CDR2 from the germline V gene are SGHKS and YYEKEE (reference sequence). This CDR3 reads CASSLRGRGVEETQYF. For the CDR3, the DNA is TGTGCCAGCAGCTTGCGGGGACGGGGCGTAGAAGAGACCCAGTACTTC.

V usage is TRBV6-2 or TRBV6-3 and J usage is TRBJ2-7, with 9 nucleotides matching TRBD1. J lost 3 bases, V lost 6 bases, and 6 bases had no gene match. CDR1 is MNHEY, CDR2 SVGEGT, per germline. This CDR3 region has 14 residues. The CDR3 region is CASRPRTGVYEQYF. CDR3 coding DNA: TGTGCCAGCAGACCTCGGACAGGGGTCTACGAGCAGTACTTC.

This clonotype has a count of ten or more. The rearrangement uses TRBV12-3 or TRBV12-4 and TRBJ2-4; D uncertain. V gave up 6 bases and J gave up 0 bases, with 9 bases separating them. This CDR3 has 14 amino acids. The chain's CDR3 is CASRKAEAKNIQYF. CDR3 in DNA: TGTGCCAGCAGGAAGGCAGAAGCCAAAAACATTCAGTACTTC.

The chain recombines TRBV12-3 or TRBV12-4 with TRBJ2-7; 8 bases are shared with TRBD2. Trimming took 6 bases from V and 3 from J; bases not matched to a gene: 10. This CDR3 spans 15 amino acids. CDR3 DNA: TGTGCCAGCAGCCAGCGGGGGAGTTGGAGCTACGAGCAGTACTTC. Amino acid sequence: CASSQRGSWSYEQYF.